The 3 T cell receptor beta chains below were found in one sample sequenced in a study of tissue T cells after allogeneic stem cell transplantation. Sequencing was performed with immunoSEQ multiplex PCR; in TCRdb, only in-frame clones are kept and a portion is missing. This table has more than 45,000 clones, 65% to 85% appearing once. Sequencing was carried out using sorted cells pooled from one or two spleens. The source is a pool of C57BL/6 mice in good health.

A note on this clone: Genes and germline come from the mouse. Read coverage stops 1 residue before the CDR3 terminus; the germline J gene supplies the remainder. The gene calls are TRBV4 and TRBJ2-7; 7 bases match TRBD1. This CDR3 contains 12 residues. CDR1 LGHDT and CDR2 YNNKQL come from the germline V gene (reference sequence). J gave up 8 bases and V 5 bases, and 6 bases lay outside the gene matches. CDR3 protein: CASSQQGYKQYF. CDR3 bases read: TGTGCCAGCAGCCAACAGGGGTATAAACAGTAC.

This clone was detected a few times. The genes are named according to mouse. Coverage ceases 1 residue before the CDR3 finishes, and the germline J gene fills in the end. V usage is TRBV1 and J usage is TRBJ2-7; 13 bases map to TRBD2. Germline V gene data show CDR1 as NSQYPW and CDR2 as LRSPGD (reference sequence). This CDR3 spans 14 amino acids. J was trimmed by 6 bases and V by 3 bases; bases with no gene match: 2. CDR3 protein: CTCSARDWGGEQYF. The covered CDR3 bases are TGCACCTGCAGTGCCCGGGACTGGGGGGGTGAACAGTAC.

To note about this clone: The gene symbols are mouse symbols. The read falls 1 residue short of the CDR3 end, and the missing part is taken from the germline J gene. The same CDR3 arises from other DNA sequences in this sample as well. The V and J genes are TRBV13-3 and TRBJ2-4; D is unclear. Germline V gene data show CDR1 as NNHDY and CDR2 as SYVADS. This CDR3 spans 13 amino acids. Trimming removed 1 base at V and 3 bases at J, with 6 bases between. CDR3 sequence: CASSDRGQNTLYF. The sequenced CDR3 bases are TGTGCCAGCAGTGATCGGGGACAAAACACCTTGTAC. Variable domain in full (rest from reference TRBV13-3 and TRBJ2-4): EAAVTQSPRSKVAVTGGKVTLSCHQTNNHDYMYWYRQDTGHGLRLIHYSYVADSTEKGDIPDGYKASRPSQENFSLILELASLSQTAVYFCASSDRGQNTLYFGAGTRLSVL.